The 27 T cell receptor beta chains listed next were all sequenced from one sample in a study of response to subunit inactivated influenza vaccine (dated by TCRdb to the late 2010s). Preparation of the library involved RT-PCR. Sequencing instrument: Illumina HiSeq 2500. The public sequencing data were trimmed at Q25 with fastp and processed into clonotypes with MiXCR by TCRdb, which kept only in-frame beta chains. One record per CDR3 amino acid sequence lists the most common genes and DNA. Present in this sample are about 520,000 distinct CDR3 sequences, roughly 23% of which were seen just once. The ten largest account for under 2.5% of the sample. Material: CD4+ T cells sorted from PBMCs, obtained around 5 days after vaccination. The source of these receptors is a man aged 45-65 years who received an inactivated influenza vaccine. Donor details come from another sample of the same person, matched by shared clones.

This clonotype came up a few times. The V call is TRBV6-1, the J call TRBJ2-1; D may be TRBD1 (6 bases). Per germline, CDR1 MNHNS and CDR2 SASEGT. This CDR3 contains 18 residues. Trimming pared 2 bases from V and 4 bases from J, leaving 21 bases between. This CDR3 reads CASSEPSKGVARYNEQFF. The DNA of the CDR3 is TGTGCCAGCAGTGAACCTAGTAAGGGGGTAGCGAGATACAATGAGCAGTTCTTC.

The V gene is TRBV9, the J gene TRBJ2-5, with D possibly matching TRBD1 (5 bases). The germline V gene encodes CDR1 SGDLS and CDR2 YYNGEE. This CDR3 is 16 amino acids long. V lost 0 bases, J lost 5 bases, and 17 bases lay in between. The CDR3 DNA is TGTGCCAGCAGCGTAGGTTTGGACAATTATGGGGAGACCCAGTACTTC. Its protein product is CASSVGLDNYGETQYF. Drawing the rest from reference TRBV9 and TRBJ2-5, the complete variable domain is DSGVTQTPKHLITATGQRVTLRCSPRSGDLSVYWYQQSLDQGLQFLIQYYNGEERAKGNILERFSAQQFPDLHSELNLSSLELGDSALYFCASSVGLDNYGETQYFGPGTRLLVL.

This clonotype was detected many times. The V gene is TRBV29-1, the J gene TRBJ2-2, with D hard to call. CDR1 SQVTM and CDR2 ANQGSEA come from the germline V gene. The CDR3 has 13 amino acids. Trimming removed 8 bases from V and 0 bases from J, with 10 bases in between. CDR3 coding DNA: TGCAGCTTCAGCGAATCGAACACCGGGGAGCTGTTTTTT. It specifies CSFSESNTGELFF.

This clonotype turned up a few times. The V and J genes are TRBV29-1 and TRBJ2-1; 8 nucleotides agree with TRBD2. The length of the CDR3 is 14 residues. The germline V gene has CDR1 SQVTM and CDR2 ANQGSEA. Trimming took 5 bases from V and 10 from J; bases not matched to a gene: 13. CDR3 residues: CSVTGLAGPFEQFF. CDR3 DNA sequence: TGCAGCGTTACTGGACTAGCCGGCCCATTCGAGCAGTTCTTC.

The V call is TRBV7-2, the J call TRBJ2-5; 9 bases line up with TRBD2. In germline, CDR1 is SGHTA, CDR2 FQGNSA. The CDR3 totals 17 residues. V lost 5 bases, J lost 5 bases, and 15 bases stayed unmatched. The CDR3 DNA reads TGTGCCAGCAGCCCGCCTCCTCTGGCGGGGGGGCGTGAGACCCAGTACTTC. Translated: CASSPPPLAGGRETQYF. Variable domain in full (rest from reference TRBV7-2 and TRBJ2-5): GAGVSQSPSNKVTEKGKDVELRCDPISGHTALYWYRQSLGQGLEFLIYFQGNSAPDKSGLPSDRFSAERTGGSVSTLTIQRTQQEDSAVYLCASSPPPLAGGRETQYFGPGTRLLVL.

CDR3 in amino acids: CASSLARGPHEQFF. The CDR3 DNA follows: TGTGCCAGCAGCTTAGCCCGCGGCCCTCATGAGCAGTTCTTC. The V call is TRBV11-2, the J call TRBJ2-1; D is uncertain. Trimming stripped 1 base from V and 8 bases from J, with 12 bases between. Germline-derived CDR1 and CDR2 are SGHAT and FQNNGV. CDR3 length: 14 residues.

The rearrangement joins TRBV2 to TRBJ1-1, with unresolved D. With 4 bases removed from V and 1 base from J, the gap between germline ends came to 4 bases. Per germline, CDR1 SNHLY and CDR2 FYNNEI. This CDR3 spans 12 amino acids. The CDR3 bases are TGTGCCAGCAGTGGCAAGAACACTGAAGCTTTCTTT. This codes for CASSGKNTEAFF.

The chain employs TRBV20-1 and TRBJ2-1; D ambiguous. CDR1 DFQATT and CDR2 SNEGSKA come from the germline V gene (reference sequence). V was shortened by 5 bases and J by 8 bases, with 10 bases between the two germline ends. CDR3 length: 11 residues. The CDR3 spells CSAQDMHEQFF. CDR3 coding DNA: TGCAGTGCTCAAGACATGCATGAGCAGTTCTTC.

V gene TRBV7-2 combines with J gene TRBJ2-7, with 7 nucleotides matching TRBD1. CDR3 length: 16 amino acids. Germline-derived CDR1 and CDR2 are SGHTA and FQGNSA. Germline trimming cut 5 bases from V and 3 bases from J; bases unmatched to any gene: 13. CDR3 region: CASSVGQPAPVYEQYF. CDR3 nucleotides: TGTGCCAGCAGCGTGGGACAGCCGGCCCCAGTCTACGAGCAGTACTTC.

A word on this clonotype: This may stem from a read error, because a much larger clone lies one nucleotide away. The chain links TRBV4-2 to TRBJ2-2; D is undetermined. V was trimmed by 1 base and J by 0 bases, leaving 12 bases between them. Per germline, CDR1 LGHNA and CDR2 YNFKEQ. The CDR3 consists of 17 residues. In DNA, the CDR3 is TGTGCCAGCAGCCAAGGGGAAAACAACGCGAACACCGGGGAGCTGTTTTTT. Translating gives CASSQGENNANTGELFF.

The CDR3, as DNA: TGCAGCGCCCGGGACAGGGGAAGGCAAGAGACCCAGTACTTC. Translating gives CSARDRGRQETQYF. The V gene is TRBV29-1, the J gene TRBJ2-5, with 10 nucleotides matching TRBD1. With V trimmed by 7 bases and J by 2 bases, 7 bases remained unmatched. This CDR3 has 14 amino acids. Looked up from germline, CDR1 is SQVTM and CDR2 is ANQGSEA.

J is TRBJ2-5 and V is TRBV25-1; D unclear. The V and J ends lost 6 bases and 3 bases respectively, with 11 bases between them. The CDR3 loop spans 13 amino acids. Germline V gene data show CDR1 as MGHDK and CDR2 as SYGVNS. The CDR3 loop is CASSERSKETQYF. CDR3 DNA sequence: TGTGCCAGCAGCGAGCGCTCAAAAGAGACCCAGTACTTC.

The genes are TRBV20-1 and TRBJ2-7; 8 bases are shared with TRBD1. Trimming removed 5 bases from V and 0 bases from J; junction bases left unmatched: 3. CDR3 length: 13 residues. From germline, CDR1 is DFQATT and CDR2 SNEGSKA (reference sequence). The CDR3 reads CSADRGSSYEQYF. Written as DNA, the CDR3 is TGCAGTGCTGACAGGGGAAGCTCCTACGAGCAGTACTTC.

This CDR3 is CASSLSRGSGEKLFF. The CDR3, as DNA: TGTGCCAGCAGTTTATCCCGTGGATCTGGCGAAAAACTGTTTTTT. The V call is TRBV27, the J call TRBJ1-4; the D is unclear. The CDR3 runs 15 residues. V lost 0 bases and J lost 8, with 13 bases in between. Germline-derived CDR1 and CDR2 are MNHEY and SMNVEV (reference sequence).

The CDR3, as DNA: TGTGCCAGCAGCTTAGATCCGAGGTACAATGAGCAGTTCTTC. It yields the protein CASSLDPRYNEQFF. This sequence joins TRBV7-2 and TRBJ2-1; D is undetermined. Germline V CDR1 and CDR2: SGHTA, FQGNSA. The CDR3 length is 14 residues. Deletions cut 1 base from V and 4 bases from J, with 8 bases between.

This clonotype was observed a few times. The chain links TRBV6-2 or TRBV6-3 to TRBJ2-3, with D unresolved. The germline gives CDR1 MNHEY, CDR2 SVGEGT. The CDR3 is 13 amino acids. The V gene lost 7 bases and the J gene lost 3 bases, with 11 bases spanning the gap. CDR3 sequence reads: CASTLRRTDTQYF. In DNA, the CDR3 is TGTGCCAGCACTCTAAGACGTACAGATACGCAGTATTTT.

In this sample, this clonotype turned up once. The genes are TRBV5-1 and TRBJ2-7, with 7 bases identical to TRBD1. V lost 7 bases to trimming and J lost 2 bases; unmatched junction nucleotides: 9. Germline V gene lookup returns CDR1 SGHRS and CDR2 YFSETQ. The CDR3 has 14 amino acids. CDR3 loop: CASRETGTAYEQYF. In nucleotides, the CDR3 is TGCGCCAGCCGTGAAACCGGGACAGCCTACGAGCAGTACTTC.

This clonotype was counted only a few times. The chain employs TRBV10-3 and TRBJ2-6, with unresolved D. This CDR3 has 16 residues. V gave up 2 bases and J gave up 0 bases, with 8 bases separating them. Germline V gives CDR1 ENHRY, CDR2 SYGVKD. CDR3 nucleotides: TGTGCCATCAGTGAGGGCCAGAGCTCTGGGGCCAACGTCCTGACTTTC. Translating it yields CAISEGQSSGANVLTF.

The rearrangement uses TRBV28 and TRBJ2-1, with TRBD1 matching over 9 bases. The germline V gene encodes CDR1 MDHEN and CDR2 SYDVKM. The CDR3 spans 14 residues. Germline trimming cut 8 bases from V and 4 bases from J; bases unmatched to any gene: 6. The CDR3 DNA sequence: TGTGCCAGCCTCGGGACAGGGCGGTACAATGAGCAGTTCTTC. Its translation: CASLGTGRYNEQFF. Variable domain in full (rest from reference TRBV28 and TRBJ2-1): DVKVTQSSRYLVKRTGEKVFLECVQDMDHENMFWYRQDPGLGLRLIYFSYDVKMKEKGDIPEGYSVSREKKERFSLILESASTNQTSMYLCASLGTGRYNEQFFGPGTRLTVL.

This clonotype was observed at least ten times. At one of its ends the junction is not consistent with the germline gene, which may arise from a read error. This chain joins TRBV20-1 and TRBJ1-2; 9 bases line up with TRBD1. The CDR3 contains 13 residues. Germline assignment: CDR1 DFQATT and CDR2 SNEGSKA (reference sequence). The CDR3 DNA reads as TGCAGTGCCAGAGGGAGGGGACAGGGAGGCTACACCTTC. It is translated as CSARGRGQGGYTF.

In its sample, this clonotype was seen a few times. The chain employs TRBV19 and TRBJ1-5; 7 bases agree with TRBD1. Germline loops: CDR1 LNHDA, CDR2 SQIVND (reference sequence). J gave up 2 bases and V 3 bases, and 4 bases lay outside the gene matches. CDR3 size: 15 residues. CDR3 sequence: CASSMLGQRNQPQHF. Written as DNA, the CDR3 is TGTGCCAGTAGTATGTTGGGACAGCGCAATCAGCCCCAGCATTTT.

This clonotype was found a few times. The rearrangement links TRBV5-5 to TRBJ2-3; TRBD2 agrees at 7 bases. The CDR3 runs 15 residues. CDR1 is SGHKS, CDR2 YYEKEE, per germline (reference sequence). The J segment lost 6 bases and the V segment lost 4 bases, leaving 11 bases of the junction unmatched. Here the CDR3 reads CASSLLGRERDTQYF. The CDR3 region has the DNA TGTGCCAGCAGCCTCCTTGGGCGGGAGAGGGATACGCAGTATTTT.

This clonotype has more than one count but fewer than ten. V is TRBV20-1 and J is TRBJ2-1; a possible D gene is TRBD2 (6 bases). The CDR3 covers 15 residues. Per the germline V gene, CDR1 is DFQATT and CDR2 is SNEGSKA (reference sequence). V was trimmed by 0 bases and J by 6 bases, leaving 15 bases between them. The CDR3 DNA is TGCAGTGCTAGAGATCCGGGACTGGCTACCAATGAGCAGTTCTTC. Residues: CSARDPGLATNEQFF.

The CDR3 reads CASSVAVAGYEQYF. The CDR3 DNA follows: TGCGCCAGCAGCGTGGCGGTAGCCGGCTACGAGCAGTACTTC. The V and J genes are TRBV5-1 and TRBJ2-7; no definite D call. Between the trimmed V and J ends, which lost 4 bases and 3 bases, there was a span of 14 bases. From germline, CDR1 is SGHRS and CDR2 YFSETQ. This CDR3 contains 14 residues.

The J gene is TRBJ2-4, the V gene TRBV5-1, with 7 bases that match TRBD2. CDR3 length: 16 amino acids. Germline-derived CDR1 and CDR2 are SGHRS and YFSETQ. V dropped 0 bases and J dropped 3; count of bases not matched to a gene: 6. The CDR3 nucleotides read TGCGCCAGCAGCTTGGGTAGCGGGCGCAACAAAAACATTCAGTACTTC. This codes for CASSLGSGRNKNIQYF.

The rearrangement joins TRBV5-1 to TRBJ2-5, with 8 bases that match TRBD1. CDR3 length: 15 residues. Per the germline V gene, CDR1 is SGHRS and CDR2 is YFSETQ. With 0 bases clipped from V and 4 bases from J, the junction kept 5 bases outside the gene matches. CDR3 amino acids: CASSLEGQVGETQYF. The CDR3 region has the DNA TGCGCCAGCAGCTTGGAGGGACAGGTGGGAGAGACCCAGTACTTC.

CDR3 DNA: TGTGCCAGTAGTGCCCTGGCGGTGAGCTCCTACAATGAGCAGTTCTTC. Translating it yields CASSALAVSSYNEQFF. V is TRBV19 and J is TRBJ2-1; D unresolved. Germline-derived CDR1 and CDR2 are LNHDA and SQIVND (reference sequence). The CDR3 extends over 16 amino acids. The V end lost 5 bases, the J end lost 0 bases, and 14 bases lay between the germline ends. The full variable domain, rest sourced from reference TRBV19 and TRBJ2-1, is DGGITQSPKYLFRKEGQNVTLSCEQNLNHDAMYWYRQDPGQGLRLIYYSQIVNDFQKGDIAEGYSVSREKKESFPLTVTSAQKNPTAFYLCASSALAVSSYNEQFFGPGTRLTVL.